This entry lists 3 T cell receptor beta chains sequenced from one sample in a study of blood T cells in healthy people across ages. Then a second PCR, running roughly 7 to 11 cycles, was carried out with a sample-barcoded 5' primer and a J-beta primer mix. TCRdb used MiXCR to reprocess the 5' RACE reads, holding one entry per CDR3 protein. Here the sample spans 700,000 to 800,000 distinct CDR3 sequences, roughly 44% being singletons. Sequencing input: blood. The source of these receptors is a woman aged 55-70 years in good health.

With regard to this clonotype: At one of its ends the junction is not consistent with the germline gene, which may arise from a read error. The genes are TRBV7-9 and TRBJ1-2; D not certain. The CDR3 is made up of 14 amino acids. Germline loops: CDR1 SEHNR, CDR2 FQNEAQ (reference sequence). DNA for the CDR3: TGTGCCAGCAGCTTACCAGGATCTAACTGTGGCTACACCTTC. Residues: CASSLPGSNCGYTF.

CDR3 loop: CASSPTNPGRYGYTF. The CDR3 coding sequence is TGCGCCAGCAGCCCCACTAACCCGGGGCGGTATGGCTACACCTTC. The chain carries TRBV5-1 and TRBJ1-2; D may be TRBD1 (5 bases). CDR1 SGHRS and CDR2 YFSETQ come from the germline V gene. The CDR3 runs 15 residues. V was shortened by 4 bases and J by 5 bases, with 18 bases between the two germline ends.

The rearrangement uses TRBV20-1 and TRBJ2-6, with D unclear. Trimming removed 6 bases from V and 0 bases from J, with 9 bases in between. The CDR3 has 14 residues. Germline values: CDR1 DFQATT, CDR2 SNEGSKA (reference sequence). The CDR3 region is CSAPRSSGANVLTF. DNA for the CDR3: TGCAGTGCCCCAAGGTCCTCTGGGGCCAACGTCCTGACTTTC.